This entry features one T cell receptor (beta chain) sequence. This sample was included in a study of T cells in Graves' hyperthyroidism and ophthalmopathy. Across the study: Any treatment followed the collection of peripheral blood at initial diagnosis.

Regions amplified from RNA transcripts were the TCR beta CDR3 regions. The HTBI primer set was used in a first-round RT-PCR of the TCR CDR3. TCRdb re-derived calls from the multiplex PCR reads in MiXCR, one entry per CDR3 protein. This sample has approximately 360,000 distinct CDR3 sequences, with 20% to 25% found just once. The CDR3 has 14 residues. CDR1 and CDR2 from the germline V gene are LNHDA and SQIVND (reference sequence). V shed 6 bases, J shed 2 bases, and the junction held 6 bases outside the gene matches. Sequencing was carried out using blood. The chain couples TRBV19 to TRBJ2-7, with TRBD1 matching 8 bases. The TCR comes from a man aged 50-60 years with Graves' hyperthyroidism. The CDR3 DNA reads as TGTGCCAGTAGGAGGGACAGGTCGGCCTACGAGCAGTACTTC. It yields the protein CASRRDRSAYEQYF.